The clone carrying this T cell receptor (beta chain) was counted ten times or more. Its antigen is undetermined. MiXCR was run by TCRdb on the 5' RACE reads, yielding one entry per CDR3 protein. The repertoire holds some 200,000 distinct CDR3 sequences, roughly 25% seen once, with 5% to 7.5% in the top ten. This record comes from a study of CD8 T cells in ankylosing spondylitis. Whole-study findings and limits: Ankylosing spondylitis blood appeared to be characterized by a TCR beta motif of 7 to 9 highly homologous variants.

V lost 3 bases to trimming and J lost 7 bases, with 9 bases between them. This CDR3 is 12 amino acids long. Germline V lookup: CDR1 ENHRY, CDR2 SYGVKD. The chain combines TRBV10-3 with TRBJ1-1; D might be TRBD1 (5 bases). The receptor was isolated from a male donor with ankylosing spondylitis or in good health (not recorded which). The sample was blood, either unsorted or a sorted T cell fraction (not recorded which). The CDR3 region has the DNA TGTGCCATCAGTGAAACTACAGGTGAAGCTTTCTTT. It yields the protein CAISETTGEAFF.